The 27 T cell receptor beta chains below come from one sample, sequenced in a study of CD8 T cells in ankylosing spondylitis. One entry per CDR3 protein, called by TCRdb with MiXCR from the 5' RACE reads. The sample yields under 550,000 distinct CDR3 sequences, more than 25% seen once. Study-wide results and caveats: There was a TCR beta motif, made of several highly homologous variants, that appeared characteristic of ankylosing spondylitis blood.

These receptors lack a known antigen. The sample taken for sequencing was blood, either unsorted or a sorted T cell fraction (not recorded which). These receptors originate from a male donor with ankylosing spondylitis.

This clonotype was observed a few times. The chain recombines TRBV20-1 with TRBJ2-1, with TRBD1 identical over 8 bases. The CDR3 consists of 13 residues. The germline CDR1 and CDR2 sequences are DFQATT and SNEGSKA (reference sequence). With 5 bases clipped from V and 5 bases from J, the junction kept 5 bases outside the gene matches. In DNA, the CDR3 is TGCAGTGCTCAGGGGGCCGGAAACAATGAGCAGTTCTTC. Protein sequence: CSAQGAGNNEQFF.

CDR3 nucleotide sequence: TGTGCCAGCAGCCGACGACAAAGCCCTAACACTGAAGCTTTCTTT. Amino acid sequence: CASSRRQSPNTEAFF. The genes are TRBV7-8 and TRBJ1-1; D unclear. Germline assignment: CDR1 SGHVS and CDR2 FQNEAQ. The CDR3 runs 15 residues. V was pared by 5 bases and J by 2 bases, with 15 bases between.

The chain uses TRBV11-2 and TRBJ1-1; the D is unclear. The CDR3 length is 14 residues. Germline V gene sequence: CDR1 SGHAT, CDR2 FQNNGV. V dropped 2 bases and J dropped 2 bases, with 9 bases sitting between them. This chain's CDR3 is CASSLNRINTEAFF. The CDR3 nucleotides read TGTGCCAGCAGCTTAAACAGAATCAACACTGAAGCTTTCTTT.

This clonotype has ten or more counts. The chain recombines TRBV20-1 with TRBJ2-1; 7 bases agree with TRBD1. This CDR3 has 18 residues. The V segment lost 4 bases and the J segment 0 bases; nucleotides outside the gene matches: 15. Germline CDR1 DFQATT, CDR2 SNEGSKA (reference sequence). The CDR3 loop reads CSATHMGQTWTSYNEQFF. The CDR3 coding sequence is TGCAGTGCTACCCACATGGGACAGACCTGGACCTCCTACAATGAGCAGTTCTTC.

This clonotype was found a few times. This chain connects TRBV5-1 to TRBJ1-1; a possible D gene is TRBD1 (5 bases). In germline, CDR1 is SGHRS, CDR2 YFSETQ. This CDR3 spans 15 amino acids. With 4 bases removed from V and 1 base from J, the gap between germline ends came to 14 bases. CDR3 nucleotides: TGCGCCAGCAGCAAGGTGGGACTGCGGAACACTGAAGCTTTCTTT. Translation gives CASSKVGLRNTEAFF. The whole variable domain, filled in from reference TRBV5-1 and TRBJ1-1, reads KAGVTQTPRYLIKTRGQQVTLSCSPISGHRSVSWYQQTPGQGLQFLFEYFSETQRNKGNFPGRFSGRQFSNSRSEMNVSTLELGDSALYLCASSKVGLRNTEAFFGQGTRLTVV.

This chain joins TRBV7-2 and TRBJ2-7; 7 bases are a match to TRBD2. CDR1 and CDR2 from the germline V gene are SGHTA and FQGNSA. V shed 5 bases, J shed 3 bases, and the junction held 13 bases outside the gene matches. The CDR3 has 16 amino acids. The CDR3 region has the DNA TGTGCCAGCAGCCTGGGGGGGACCAAAGATAACTACGAGCAGTACTTC. Encoded protein: CASSLGGTKDNYEQYF.

This clonotype was detected only a few times. Its ends do not fully match the called genes, so a read error is possible. The V and J genes are TRBV7-2 and TRBJ1-1, with TRBD1 as a possible D gene (5 bases). Germline V gene data show CDR1 as SGHTA and CDR2 as FQGNSA. The CDR3 loop spans 14 amino acids. Here the CDR3 reads CASSLGRQNAEAFF. As DNA, the CDR3 is TGTGCCAGCAGCTTAGGCAGACAGAACGCTGAAGCTTTCTTT.

The genes are TRBV20-1 and TRBJ1-1; D is perhaps TRBD1 (5 bases). V dropped 2 bases and J dropped 4 bases, with 8 bases sitting between them. Germline values: CDR1 DFQATT, CDR2 SNEGSKA (reference sequence). CDR3 length equals 12 residues. The CDR3 nucleotides read TGCAGTGCTAGATGGGGGGGCACTGAAGCTTTCTTT. Its translation: CSARWGGTEAFF.

This sequence joins TRBV5-1 and TRBJ2-5, with 11 bases identical to TRBD2. V was clipped by 2 bases and J by 4 bases; unmatched bases: 4. This CDR3 has 15 residues. The germline V gene encodes CDR1 SGHRS and CDR2 YFSETQ. CDR3 residues: CASSLLAGVAETQYF. DNA for the CDR3: TGCGCCAGCAGCTTACTAGCGGGAGTGGCAGAGACCCAGTACTTC.

V usage is TRBV20-1 and J usage is TRBJ2-7, with a weak D call TRBD1 (5 bases). The CDR3 contains 11 residues. Trimming left V 5 bases short and J 4 bases short, with 9 bases between. The germline CDR1 and CDR2 sequences are DFQATT and SNEGSKA (reference sequence). CDR3 protein: CSAQQGYEQYV. The CDR3 region has the DNA TGCAGTGCTCAGCAGGGTTACGAGCAGTACGTC.

V gene TRBV11-2 combines with J gene TRBJ1-1, with 9 nucleotides matching TRBD1. The CDR3 consists of 14 residues. V dropped 8 bases and J dropped 4; count of bases not matched to a gene: 8. The germline V gene has CDR1 SGHAT and CDR2 FQNNGV. The CDR3 sequence is CASSRTGAGTEAFF. The CDR3 bases are TGTGCCAGCTCTCGGACAGGGGCGGGCACTGAAGCTTTCTTT.

This clonotype was counted between two and nine times. The chain links TRBV30 to TRBJ1-1; D is unclear. The CDR3 totals 14 residues. The V gene lost 8 bases and the J gene lost 1 base, with 17 bases spanning the gap. Germline V gene sequence: CDR1 GTSNPN, CDR2 SVGIG (reference sequence). CDR3 sequence: CALRRLYANTEAFF. For the CDR3, the DNA is TGTGCCCTGAGGAGACTGTATGCGAACACTGAAGCTTTCTTT. The whole variable domain, filled in from reference TRBV30 and TRBJ1-1, reads SQTIHQWPATLVQPVGSPLSLECTVEGTSNPNLYWYRQAAGRGLQLLFYSVGIGQISSEVPQNLSASRPQDRQFILSSKKLLLSDSGFYLCALRRLYANTEAFFGQGTRLTVV.

The gene calls are TRBV20-1 and TRBJ2-3; no firm D call. This CDR3 has 15 residues. Trimming stripped 4 bases from V and 0 bases from J, with 14 bases between. CDR1 is DFQATT and CDR2 is SNEGSKA in the germline V gene (reference sequence). The CDR3 DNA reads TGCAGTGCTATGAGTAACAATCCTAGCACAGATACGCAGTATTTT. Translated, it gives CSAMSNNPSTDTQYF.

This clonotype was recorded many times. The gene calls are TRBV12-3 or TRBV12-4 and TRBJ2-3; tentatively, D is TRBD2 (6 bases). The CDR3 totals 14 residues. V shed 2 bases and J shed 6 bases, with 12 bases lying between them. The DNA of the CDR3 is TGTGCCAGCAGTTTATACGGCGGGAAGGATACGCAGTATTTT. Amino acids: CASSLYGGKDTQYF.

The genes are TRBV11-3 and TRBJ1-1; D is ambiguous. V gave up 1 base and J gave up 4 bases, with 10 bases separating them. Germline-derived CDR1 and CDR2 are SGHNT and YENEEA. The CDR3 runs to 14 residues. For the CDR3, the DNA is TGTGCCAGCAGCTTAGCAGAGTATTTCACTGAAGCTTTCTTT. Translating it yields CASSLAEYFTEAFF.

The chain has TRBV20-1 and TRBJ1-2, with 7 nucleotides matching TRBD1. This CDR3 spans 12 amino acids. Looked up from germline, CDR1 is DFQATT and CDR2 is SNEGSKA (reference sequence). The V and J ends lost 1 base and 6 bases, in that order; junction bases with no gene match: 2. The CDR3 coding sequence is TGCAGTGCTAGAGGGACAGGACATGGCTACACCTTC. Its protein product is CSARGTGHGYTF.

V and J are TRBV20-1 and TRBJ2-7, with D possibly being TRBD2 (5 bases). Germline CDR1 and CDR2: DFQATT and SNEGSKA (reference sequence). The CDR3 spans 15 residues. The germline V and J ends were trimmed by 0 bases and 3 bases, with 15 bases remaining between them. The CDR3 DNA is TGCAGTGCTAGAGATGGTCATGGGGAGAGCTACGAGCAGTACGTC. Its protein product is CSARDGHGESYEQYV.

The chain uses TRBV29-1 and TRBJ1-4, with D tentatively TRBD1 (5 bases). V shed 7 bases and J shed 0 bases, with 9 bases lying between them. CDR3 length equals 13 residues. The germline CDR1 and CDR2 sequences are SQVTM and ANQGSEA. The CDR3 sequence: CSASTATNEKLFF. In DNA form, the CDR3 reads TGCAGCGCGTCGACAGCAACTAATGAAAAACTGTTTTTT. The full variable domain, rest sourced from reference TRBV29-1 and TRBJ1-4, is SAVISQKPSRDICQRGTSLTIQCQVDSQVTMMFWYRQQPGQSLTLIATANQGSEATYESGFVIDKFPISRPNLTFSTLTVSNMSPEDSSIYLCSASTATNEKLFFGSGTQLSVL.

As DNA, the CDR3 is TGCAGCGGTTCCCCCACTTTCGGACAGGGGTACACTGAAGCTTTCTTT. It translates to CSGSPTFGQGYTEAFF. The chain recombines TRBV29-1 with TRBJ1-1; the match to TRBD1 covers 9 bases. The junction had 15 bases not matched to a gene; V was cut back by 7 bases and J by 3 bases. Germline CDR1 SQVTM, CDR2 ANQGSEA. This CDR3 region has 16 residues.

There are a few counts of this clonotype. The rearrangement uses TRBV19 and TRBJ2-3; tentatively, D is TRBD2 (5 bases). V lost 6 bases to trimming and J lost 3 bases, with 16 bases between them. Germline V lookup: CDR1 LNHDA, CDR2 SQIVND (reference sequence). This CDR3 has 15 residues. DNA for the CDR3: TGTGCCAGTAGCAAACCTGCCGGGGTTACAGATACGCAGTATTTT. This sequence encodes CASSKPAGVTDTQYF. The entire variable domain, with the rest obtained from reference TRBV19 and TRBJ2-3, is as follows: DGGITQSPKYLFRKEGQNVTLSCEQNLNHDAMYWYRQDPGQGLRLIYYSQIVNDFQKGDIAEGYSVSREKKESFPLTVTSAQKNPTAFYLCASSKPAGVTDTQYFGPGTRLTVL.

This sequence joins TRBV29-1 and TRBJ2-2, with a weak D call TRBD2 (6 bases). The CDR3 has 15 residues. Trimming removed 6 bases from V and 0 bases from J, with 14 bases in between. CDR1 and CDR2 (germline): SQVTM, ANQGSEA. CDR3 DNA: TGCAGCGTGGCGGGAAGCCTTTCGAACACCGGGGAGCTGTTTTTT. It specifies CSVAGSLSNTGELFF.

A few counts support this clonotype. V and J are TRBV27 and TRBJ1-1, with unresolved D. Trimming shortened V by 7 bases and J by 5 bases, and 17 bases separated the two germline ends. The CDR3 sequence is 14 residues long. Germline V gene sequence: CDR1 MNHEY, CDR2 SMNVEV (reference sequence). CDR3 coding DNA: TGTGCCAGCACCCCTTTGGGTGGTTTTACTGAAGCTTTCTTT. Translation: CASTPLGGFTEAFF.

The chain is built from TRBV10-2 and TRBJ2-7, with TRBD1 as a possible D gene (6 bases). Germline V gene data show CDR1 as WSHSY and CDR2 as SAAADI. There are 13 residues in the CDR3. V was cut by 7 bases and J by 3 bases, with 13 bases left in between. The CDR3 DNA reads TGCGCCAGCACCGAGGGGGTAGGCTACGAGCAGTACGTC. It yields the protein CASTEGVGYEQYV.

This clonotype was counted only a few times. V gene TRBV20-1 combines with J gene TRBJ1-3; a possible D gene is TRBD1 (5 bases). The CDR3 sequence is 15 residues long. Trimming cost V 2 bases and J 0 bases, with 11 bases left between them. Germline V CDR1 and CDR2: DFQATT, SNEGSKA (reference sequence). CDR3: CSARRPRDSGNTIYF. The CDR3 bases are TGCAGTGCTAGACGTCCCAGGGACTCTGGAAACACCATATATTTT.

This chain uses TRBV10-3 with TRBJ1-2; D unclear. CDR1 ENHRY and CDR2 SYGVKD come from the germline V gene. This CDR3 spans 12 amino acids. V was cut by 3 bases and J by 8 bases, with 10 bases left in between. CDR3 DNA: TGTGCCATCAGTGACCAGATTGCGGGCTACACCTTC. This sequence encodes CAISDQIAGYTF.

The chain is built from TRBV20-1 and TRBJ2-2, with 15 nucleotides matching TRBD2. The ends lost 5 bases at V and 5 bases at J; junction bases unmatched: 9. Germline assignment: CDR1 DFQATT and CDR2 SNEGSKA (reference sequence). The length of the CDR3 is 17 residues. CDR3: CSAEGAGLAGGTGELFF. The CDR3 nucleotides read TGCAGTGCTGAGGGAGCGGGACTAGCGGGAGGTACCGGGGAGCTGTTTTTT.

Only a few counts were recorded for this clonotype. This chain connects TRBV7-9 to TRBJ2-1; weak D call: TRBD2 (6 bases). CDR1 SEHNR and CDR2 FQNEAQ come from the germline V gene (reference sequence). Between the trimmed V and J ends, which lost 4 bases and 1 base, there was a span of 14 bases. The CDR3 covers 16 residues. The CDR3, as DNA: TGTGCCAGCAGCTCAGTTGGGGGGAGGTCCTACAATGAGCAGTTCTTC. As protein: CASSSVGGRSYNEQFF.